This T cell receptor (delta chain) is drawn from a study of gamma-delta chains in newborns, infants, children. Looking at the study overall: Microbial exposure reportedly drives polyclonal innate γδ T cell expansion after birth.

CDR3 length equals 15 residues. Germline V CDR1 and CDR2: GEAIGNYY, EKD. The ends were cut back, 0 bases at V and 1 base at J, with 11 bases in the middle. This clone is medium-sized (0.01 to 0.1%). Other nucleotide sequences in the sample specify the same CDR3. TCRdb fed the reads to CATT. Here the sample spans 2,000 to 2,500 delta-chain clones, 7.5% to 10% being singletons. This sequence originates from a child who was a newborn, infant or young child, either healthy, febrile or measles-vaccinated (not recorded which). V and J are TRDV2 and TRDJ1, with TRDD3 as a possible D gene (6 bases). Sequences were obtained from blood. The CDR3 loop is CACDTVGVSTDKLIF. In DNA form, the CDR3 reads TGTGCCTGTGACACCGTGGGGGTTTCCACCGATAAACTCATCTTT.